The TCR beta chain under discussion was sequenced for a study of T-cell memory formation after mild COVID-19. In the study overall: Clustering of TCRs was largely donor specific. Findings and caveats of the study: That cross-reactive memory joined was suggested by some responding clones appearing in pre-infection memory.

Trimming stripped 5 bases from V and 6 bases from J, with 16 bases between. Germline CDR1 is SGHVS and CDR2 is FNYEAQ. The CDR3 is 14 residues long. This clonotype was picked up one time. Antigen specificity is unknown. TCRdb reprocessed the 5' RACE reads with MiXCR, giving one entry per CDR3 protein. The sample lists roughly 340,000 distinct CDR3 sequences, about a sixth occurring once. The rearrangement links TRBV7-6 to TRBJ1-2, with D maybe TRBD1 (5 bases). Source material: PBMCs or a T cell subset sorted from them (not recorded which). The receptor was isolated from a man between 18 and 29 years old who had mild COVID-19 (a few samples of this study predate the infection). Cell type and time point are not known. The CDR3 nucleotides are TGTGCCAGCAGCCCCGCTGGGGCGCGGGATGGCTACACCTTC. Translated: CASSPAGARDGYTF.